Reported below is one TCR beta chain. Antigen unknown. Germline loops: CDR1 SGHDN, CDR2 FVKESK. The CDR3 runs to 12 residues. The data derive from a study of T cells expressing NK-cell markers. Findings and limits, study-wide: NKG2C+ dominant clonotype frequencies in about six donors were roughly 1.0-7.5% of CD8+ T cells.

TCRdb reworked the 5' RACE reads into one entry per CDR3 protein, no DNA. The table for this sample gives about 700 distinct CDR3 sequences. The sample taken for sequencing was blood T cells: a sorted CD56 or NKG2C T cell subset, CD4+ or CD8+ T cells, or bulk PBMC T cells (not recorded which). This sequence joins TRBV14 and TRBJ1-1. The receptor was derived from a woman aged 18-29 years in good health. The CDR3 reads CASSQDRRGAFF. Combining the CDR3 with reference TRBV14 and TRBJ1-1 gives the whole variable domain EAGVTQFPSHSVIEKGQTVTLRCDPISGHDNLYWYRRVMGKEIKFLLHFVKESKQDESGMPNNRFLAERTGGTYSTLKVQPAELEDSGVYFCASSQDRRGAFFGQGTRLTVV.